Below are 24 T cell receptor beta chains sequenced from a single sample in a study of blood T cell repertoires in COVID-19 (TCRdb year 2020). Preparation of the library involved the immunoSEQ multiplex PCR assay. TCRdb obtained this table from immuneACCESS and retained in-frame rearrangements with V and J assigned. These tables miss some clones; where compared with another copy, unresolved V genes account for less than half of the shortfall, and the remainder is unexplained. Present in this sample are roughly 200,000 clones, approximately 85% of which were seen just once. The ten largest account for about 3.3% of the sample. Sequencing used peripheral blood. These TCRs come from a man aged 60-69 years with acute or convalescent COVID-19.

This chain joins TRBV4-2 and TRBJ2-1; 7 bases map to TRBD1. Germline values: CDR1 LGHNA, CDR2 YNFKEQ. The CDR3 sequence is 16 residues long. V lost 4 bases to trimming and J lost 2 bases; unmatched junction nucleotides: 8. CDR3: CASSRTSGQTYNEQFF. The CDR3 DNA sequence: TGTGCCAGCAGCCGTACTTCGGGACAGACCTACAATGAGCAGTTCTTC.

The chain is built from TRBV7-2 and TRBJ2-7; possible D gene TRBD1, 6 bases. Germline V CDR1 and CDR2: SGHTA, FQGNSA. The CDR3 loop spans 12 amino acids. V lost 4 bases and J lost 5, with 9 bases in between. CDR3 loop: CASSWDTNEQYF. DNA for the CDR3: TGTGCCAGCAGCTGGGACACCAACGAGCAGTACTTC.

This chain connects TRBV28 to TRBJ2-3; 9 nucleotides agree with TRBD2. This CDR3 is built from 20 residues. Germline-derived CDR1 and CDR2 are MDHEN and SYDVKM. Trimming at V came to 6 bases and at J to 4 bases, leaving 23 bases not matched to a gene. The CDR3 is CASRPSWGPAGGPSPDTQYF. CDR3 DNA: TGTGCCAGCAGGCCCAGTTGGGGCCCGGCGGGAGGGCCTTCCCCAGATACGCAGTATTTT.

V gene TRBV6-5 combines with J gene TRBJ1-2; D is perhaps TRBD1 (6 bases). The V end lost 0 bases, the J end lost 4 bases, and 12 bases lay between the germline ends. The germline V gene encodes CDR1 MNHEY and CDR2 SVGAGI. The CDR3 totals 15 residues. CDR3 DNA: TGTGCCAGCAGTTACTCCCCCAGGGGCTCCTATGGCTACACCTTC. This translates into CASSYSPRGSYGYTF.

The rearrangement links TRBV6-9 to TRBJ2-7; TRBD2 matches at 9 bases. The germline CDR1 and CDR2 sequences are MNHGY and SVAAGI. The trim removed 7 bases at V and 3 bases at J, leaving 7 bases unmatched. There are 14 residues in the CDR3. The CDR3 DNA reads TGTGCCAGCACCGAAGGGACTAGCCGCTACGAGCAGTACTTC. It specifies CASTEGTSRYEQYF.

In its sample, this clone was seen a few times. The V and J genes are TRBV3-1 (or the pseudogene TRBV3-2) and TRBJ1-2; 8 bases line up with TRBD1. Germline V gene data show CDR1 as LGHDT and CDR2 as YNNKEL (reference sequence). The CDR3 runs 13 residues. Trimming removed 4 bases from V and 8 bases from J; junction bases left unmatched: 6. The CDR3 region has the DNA TGTGCCAGCAGCCTCGGACAGGGACGCGGCTACACCTTC. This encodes CASSLGQGRGYTF.

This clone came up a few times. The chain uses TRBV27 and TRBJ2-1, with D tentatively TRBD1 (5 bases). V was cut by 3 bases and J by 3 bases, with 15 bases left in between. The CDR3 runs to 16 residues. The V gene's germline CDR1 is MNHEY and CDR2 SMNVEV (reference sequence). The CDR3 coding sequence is TGTGCCAGCAGTTTCGGGTCGGCGCAGGGCTACAATGAGCAGTTCTTC. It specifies CASSFGSAQGYNEQFF.

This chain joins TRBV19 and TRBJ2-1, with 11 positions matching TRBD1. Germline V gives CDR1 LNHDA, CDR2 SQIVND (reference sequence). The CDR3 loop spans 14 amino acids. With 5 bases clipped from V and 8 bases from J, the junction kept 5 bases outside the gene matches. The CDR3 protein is CASSGWDRGDEQFF. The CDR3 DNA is TGTGCCAGTAGTGGATGGGACAGGGGGGATGAGCAGTTCTTC.

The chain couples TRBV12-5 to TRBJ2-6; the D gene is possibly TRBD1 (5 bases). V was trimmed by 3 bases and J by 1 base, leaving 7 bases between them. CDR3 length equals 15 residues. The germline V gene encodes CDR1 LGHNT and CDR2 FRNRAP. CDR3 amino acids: CASGLAGSGANVLTF. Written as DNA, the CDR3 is TGTGCTAGTGGTTTAGCAGGGTCTGGGGCCAACGTCCTGACTTTC.

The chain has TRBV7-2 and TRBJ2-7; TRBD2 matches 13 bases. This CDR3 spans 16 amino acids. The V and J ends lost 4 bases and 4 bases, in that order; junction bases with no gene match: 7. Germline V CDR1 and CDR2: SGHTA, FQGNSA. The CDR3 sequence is CASSSRGLAGVYEQYF. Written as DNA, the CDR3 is TGTGCCAGCAGCTCCCGCGGACTAGCGGGGGTTTACGAGCAGTACTTC.

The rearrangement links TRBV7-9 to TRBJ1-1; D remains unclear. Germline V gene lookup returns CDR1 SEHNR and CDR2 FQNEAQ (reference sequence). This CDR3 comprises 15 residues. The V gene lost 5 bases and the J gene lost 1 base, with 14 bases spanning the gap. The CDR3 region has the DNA TGTGCCAGCAGCCCCGGTTATCTTAGGAACACTGAAGCTTTCTTT. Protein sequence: CASSPGYLRNTEAFF. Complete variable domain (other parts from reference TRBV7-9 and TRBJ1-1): DTGVSQNPRHKITKRGQNVTFRCDPISEHNRLYWYRQTLGQGPEFLTYFQNEAQLEKSRLLSDRFSAERPKGSFSTLEIQRTEQGDSAMYLCASSPGYLRNTEAFFGQGTRLTVV.

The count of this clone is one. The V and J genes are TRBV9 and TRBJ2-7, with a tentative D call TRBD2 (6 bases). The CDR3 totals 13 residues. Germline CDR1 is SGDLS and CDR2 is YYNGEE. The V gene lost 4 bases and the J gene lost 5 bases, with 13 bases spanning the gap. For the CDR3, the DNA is TGTGCCAGCAGCCCGGGGGTAGCCCACGAGCAGTACTTC. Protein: CASSPGVAHEQYF.

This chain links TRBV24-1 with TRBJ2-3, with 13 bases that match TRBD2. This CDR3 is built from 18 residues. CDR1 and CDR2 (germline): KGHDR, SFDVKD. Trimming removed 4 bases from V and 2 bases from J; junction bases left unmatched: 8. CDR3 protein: CATSDATGTSGATDTQYF. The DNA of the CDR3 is TGTGCCACCAGTGACGCTACGGGGACTAGCGGGGCCACAGATACGCAGTATTTT.

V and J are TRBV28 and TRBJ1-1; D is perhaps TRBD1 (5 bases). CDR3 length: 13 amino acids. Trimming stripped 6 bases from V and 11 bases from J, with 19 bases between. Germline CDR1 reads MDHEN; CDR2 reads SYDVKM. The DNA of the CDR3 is TGTGCCAGCAGCCAGCGGGACGGAGATGACGCTTTCTTT. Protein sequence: CASSQRDGDDAFF.

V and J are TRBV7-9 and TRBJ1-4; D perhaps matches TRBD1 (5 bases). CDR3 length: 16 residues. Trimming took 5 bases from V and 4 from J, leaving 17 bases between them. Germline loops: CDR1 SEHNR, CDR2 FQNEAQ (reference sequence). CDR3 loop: CASSPMGPGLNEKLFF. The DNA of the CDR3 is TGTGCCAGCAGCCCGATGGGGCCTGGTCTTAATGAAAAACTGTTTTTT.

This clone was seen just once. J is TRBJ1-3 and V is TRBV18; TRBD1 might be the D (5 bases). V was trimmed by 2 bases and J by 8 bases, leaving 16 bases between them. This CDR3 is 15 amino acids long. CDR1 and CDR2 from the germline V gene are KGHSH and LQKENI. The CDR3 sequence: CASSPSAGDLDTIYF. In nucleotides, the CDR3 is TGTGCCAGCTCACCATCCGCGGGGGACCTAGACACCATATATTTT.

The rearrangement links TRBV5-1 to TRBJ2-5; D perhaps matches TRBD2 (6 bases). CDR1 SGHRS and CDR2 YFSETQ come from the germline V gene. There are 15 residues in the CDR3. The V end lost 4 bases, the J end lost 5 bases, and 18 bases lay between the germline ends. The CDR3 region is CASSGDGTAGETQYF. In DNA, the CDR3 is TGCGCCAGCAGCGGGGATGGGACCGCGGGGGAGACCCAGTACTTC. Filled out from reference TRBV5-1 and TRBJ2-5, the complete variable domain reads KAGVTQTPRYLIKTRGQQVTLSCSPISGHRSVSWYQQTPGQGLQFLFEYFSETQRNKGNFPGRFSGRQFSNSRSEMNVSTLELGDSALYLCASSGDGTAGETQYFGPGTRLLVL.

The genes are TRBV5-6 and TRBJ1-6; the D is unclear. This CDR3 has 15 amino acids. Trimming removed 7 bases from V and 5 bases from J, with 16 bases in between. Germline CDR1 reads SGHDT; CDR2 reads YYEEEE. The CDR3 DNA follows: TGTGCCAGCCGGGGAGACCGGACGGATAATTCACCCCTCCACTTT. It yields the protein CASRGDRTDNSPLHF.

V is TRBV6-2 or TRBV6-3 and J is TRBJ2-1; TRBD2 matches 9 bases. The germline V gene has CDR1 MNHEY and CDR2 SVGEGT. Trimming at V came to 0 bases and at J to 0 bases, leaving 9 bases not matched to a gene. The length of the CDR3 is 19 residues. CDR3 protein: CASSYSRTSARSSYNEQFF. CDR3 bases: TGTGCCAGCAGTTACTCGAGGACTAGCGCCAGAAGCTCCTACAATGAGCAGTTCTTC.

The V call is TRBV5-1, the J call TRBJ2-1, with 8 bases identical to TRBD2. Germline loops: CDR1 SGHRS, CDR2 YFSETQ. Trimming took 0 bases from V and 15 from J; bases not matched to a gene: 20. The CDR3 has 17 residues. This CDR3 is CASSLDVWGTSASGRFF. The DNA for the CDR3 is TGCGCCAGCAGCTTGGACGTCTGGGGGACTAGTGCGTCTGGCCGGTTCTTC.

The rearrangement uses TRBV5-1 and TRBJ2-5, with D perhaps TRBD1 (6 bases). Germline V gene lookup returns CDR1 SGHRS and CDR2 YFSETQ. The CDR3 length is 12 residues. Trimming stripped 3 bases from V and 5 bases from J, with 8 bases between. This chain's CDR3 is CASSSQGETQYF. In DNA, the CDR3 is TGCGCCAGCAGCTCACAGGGTGAGACCCAGTACTTC.

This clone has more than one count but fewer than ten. The CDR3 sequence: CASTLSGRGTGELFF. Written as DNA, the CDR3 is TGTGCCAGCACCCTGAGCGGGAGAGGAACCGGGGAGCTGTTTTTT. The rearrangement links TRBV2 to TRBJ2-2; 8 positions match TRBD2. V was pared by 7 bases and J by 5 bases, with 9 bases of the junction left unmatched. Germline V gene data show CDR1 as SNHLY and CDR2 as FYNNEI. CDR3 length: 15 residues.

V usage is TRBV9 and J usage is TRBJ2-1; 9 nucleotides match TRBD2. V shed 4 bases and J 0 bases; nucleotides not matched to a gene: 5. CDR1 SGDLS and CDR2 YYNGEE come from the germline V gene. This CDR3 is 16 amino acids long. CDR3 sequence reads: CASSSVAGASYNEQFF. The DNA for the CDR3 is TGTGCCAGCAGCTCTGTAGCGGGAGCCTCCTACAATGAGCAGTTCTTC.

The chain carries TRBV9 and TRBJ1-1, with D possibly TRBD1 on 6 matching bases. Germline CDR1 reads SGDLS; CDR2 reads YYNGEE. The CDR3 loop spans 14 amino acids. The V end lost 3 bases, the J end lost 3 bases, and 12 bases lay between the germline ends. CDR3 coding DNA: TGTGCCAGCAGCGCCAGGACAGCCTACACTGAAGCTTTCTTT. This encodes CASSARTAYTEAFF.